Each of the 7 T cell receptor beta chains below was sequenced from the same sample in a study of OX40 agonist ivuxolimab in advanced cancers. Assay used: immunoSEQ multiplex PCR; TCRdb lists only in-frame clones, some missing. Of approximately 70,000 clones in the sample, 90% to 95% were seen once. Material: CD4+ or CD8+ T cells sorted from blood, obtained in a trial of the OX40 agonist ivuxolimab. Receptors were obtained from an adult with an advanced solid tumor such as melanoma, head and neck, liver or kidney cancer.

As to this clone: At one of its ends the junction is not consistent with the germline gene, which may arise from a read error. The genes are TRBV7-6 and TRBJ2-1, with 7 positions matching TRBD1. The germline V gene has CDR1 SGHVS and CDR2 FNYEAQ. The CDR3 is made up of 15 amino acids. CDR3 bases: TGTGCCAGCAGCCTAGCCATCACAGGGGACAATGAGCAGTTCTTC. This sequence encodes CASSLAITGDNEQFF.

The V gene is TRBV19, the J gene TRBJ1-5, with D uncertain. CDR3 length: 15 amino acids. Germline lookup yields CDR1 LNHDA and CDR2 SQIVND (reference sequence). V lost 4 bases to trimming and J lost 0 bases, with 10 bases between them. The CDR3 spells CASSSGGVSNQPQHF. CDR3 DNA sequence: TGTGCCAGTAGTAGTGGTGGGGTTAGCAATCAGCCCCAGCATTTT.

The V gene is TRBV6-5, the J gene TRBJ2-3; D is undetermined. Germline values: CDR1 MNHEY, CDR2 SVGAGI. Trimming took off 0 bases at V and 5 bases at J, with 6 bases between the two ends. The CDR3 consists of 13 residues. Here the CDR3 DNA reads TGTGCCAGCAGTTACTCGTACGGAGATACGCAGTATTTT. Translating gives CASSYSYGDTQYF.

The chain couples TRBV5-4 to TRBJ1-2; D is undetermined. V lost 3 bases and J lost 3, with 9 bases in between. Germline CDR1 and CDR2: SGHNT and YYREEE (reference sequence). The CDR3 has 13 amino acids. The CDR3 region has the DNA TGTGCCAGCAGCTCACCTGTGGACTATGGCTACACCTTC. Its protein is CASSSPVDYGYTF.

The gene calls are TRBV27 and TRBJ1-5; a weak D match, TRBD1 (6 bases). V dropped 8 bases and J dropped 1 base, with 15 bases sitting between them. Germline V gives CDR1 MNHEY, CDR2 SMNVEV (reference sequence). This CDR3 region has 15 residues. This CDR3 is CASCLGRGSNQPQHF. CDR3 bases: TGTGCCAGCTGCCTAGGGAGGGGGAGCAATCAGCCCCAGCATTTT.

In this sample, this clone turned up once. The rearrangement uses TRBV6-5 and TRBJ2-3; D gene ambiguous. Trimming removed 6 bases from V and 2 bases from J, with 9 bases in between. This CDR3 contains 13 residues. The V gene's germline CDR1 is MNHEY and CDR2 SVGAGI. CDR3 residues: CASRRLDTDTQYF. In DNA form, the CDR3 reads TGTGCCAGCAGGAGACTGGACACAGATACGCAGTATTTT.

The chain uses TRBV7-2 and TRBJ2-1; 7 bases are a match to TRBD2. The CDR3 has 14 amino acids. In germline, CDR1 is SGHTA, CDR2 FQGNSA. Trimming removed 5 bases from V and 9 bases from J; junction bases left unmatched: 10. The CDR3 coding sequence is TGTGCCAGCAGCCTTCAAGCGGGGACGGGTGAGCAGTTCTTC. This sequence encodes CASSLQAGTGEQFF.